Listed below are T cell receptor beta chains from one sample, sequenced in a study of CD4+ T cells in melanoma. Clones were read by immunoSEQ multiplex PCR, and TCRdb kept only the in-frame ones, dropping some. The sample contains around 130,000 clones, about nine tenths of which appear only once. The receptors were sampled from a human donor with melanoma. Each CDR3 is given with its conserved first and last residue. Fields, in order: D gene, J gene, V gene, CDR3 protein, CDR3 DNA. The D gene is left open where the match is weak.

TRBD1,TRBJ2-5,TRBV5-4,CASSRGQQETQYF,TGTGCCAGCAGCAGGGGACAGCAAGAGACCCAGTACTTC
-,TRBJ1-1,TRBV30,CAWSLRDTEAFF,TGTGCCTGGAGCCTCCGGGACACTGAAGCTTTCTTT
-,TRBJ1-4,TRBV11-1,CASSLEGTPTTNEKLFF,TGTGCCAGCAGCTTAGAAGGGACCCCTACAACTAATGAAAAACTGTTTTTT
-,TRBJ2-7,TRBV5-8,CASSLAYEQYF,TGTGCCAGCAGCTTGGCCTACGAGCAGTACTTC
-,TRBJ2-7,TRBV5-1,CASSLAVGPNEQYF,TGCGCCAGCAGCTTGGCCGTCGGTCCCAACGAGCAGTACTTC
-,TRBJ1-1,TRBV5-1,CASSLGGGSDTEAFF,TGCGCCAGCAGCTTGGGGGGCGGGAGTGACACTGAAGCTTTCTTT
-,TRBJ2-1,TRBV5-1,CASSLTVNRGSGNEQFF,TGCGCCAGCAGCTTGACGGTCAATCGGGGGAGCGGCAATGAGCAGTTCTTC
-,TRBJ2-1,TRBV4-1,CASSQEGKNNEQFF,TGCGCCAGCAGCCAAGAAGGCAAAAACAATGAGCAGTTCTTC
TRBD1,TRBJ1-2,TRBV30,CAWTRDRINYGYTF,TGTGCCTGGACCCGGGACAGAATTAACTATGGCTACACCTTC
-,TRBJ2-2,TRBV18,CASSPPDTGSNTGELFF,TGTGCCAGCTCACCACCCGACACAGGTTCGAACACCGGGGAGCTGTTTTTT